These 22 T cell receptor beta chains share one sample of origin, sequenced in a study of T cells in Graves' hyperthyroidism and ophthalmopathy. What was amplified from RNA transcripts were TCR beta CDR3 regions. An initial round of RT-PCR targeting the TCR CDR3 relied on the HTBI primer set. TCRdb passed the multiplex PCR reads through MiXCR, listing each CDR3 protein once. Found here are hundreds of thousands of distinct CDR3 sequences, about two fifths of them singletons; the top ten hold around 10%. The sequencing sample was made of blood. The receptors here all came from a young man with Graves' hyperthyroidism.

A note on this clonotype: This may be a read error, as it is one base from a much larger clone. The chain carries TRBV2 and TRBJ1-1, with D unresolved. Per germline, CDR1 SNHLY and CDR2 FYNNEI. CDR3 length: 14 amino acids. CDR3 bases: TGTGCCAGCAGTGAAGCGCTTCTGGGGAGTCAGGCTTCCTTT. It specifies CASSEALLGSQASF.

This clonotype was seen repeatedly, ten times or more. This sequence joins TRBV29-1 and TRBJ2-2; 7 positions agree with TRBD1. CDR3 length: 15 residues. Losses at the gene ends were 2 bases for V and 5 bases for J; bases not matched to a gene: 8. CDR1 and CDR2 from the germline V gene are SQVTM and ANQGSEA. The CDR3 loop is CSVELHDRATGELFF. The CDR3 DNA follows: TGCAGCGTTGAATTACACGACAGGGCGACCGGGGAGCTGTTTTTT.

CDR3 DNA: TGCAGTGCTAGGACGCCGGGGTTTGGCTACACCTTC. Amino acid sequence: CSARTPGFGYTF. The chain carries TRBV20-1 and TRBJ1-2; no clear D gene. CDR1 and CDR2 (germline): DFQATT, SNEGSKA (reference sequence). This CDR3 spans 12 amino acids. With 3 bases removed from V and 7 bases from J, the gap between germline ends came to 12 bases.

V is TRBV12-3 or TRBV12-4 and J is TRBJ1-6; D remains ambiguous. V shed 1 base and J shed 9 bases, with 10 bases lying between them. This CDR3 is 14 amino acids long. The CDR3 reads CASSLGHHISPLHF. Here the CDR3 DNA reads TGTGCCAGCAGTTTAGGACACCATATTTCACCCCTCCACTTT.

This clonotype was found a few times. The rearrangement joins TRBV7-9 to TRBJ2-2, with TRBD1 matching over 10 bases. The CDR3 length is 15 residues. The germline V gene has CDR1 SEHNR and CDR2 FQNEAQ (reference sequence). The trim removed 5 bases at V and 6 bases at J, leaving 6 bases unmatched. The CDR3 loop is CASSPPGQGSGELFF. The CDR3 DNA follows: TGTGCCAGCAGCCCGCCGGGACAGGGGTCCGGGGAGCTGTTTTTT.

In this sample, this clonotype turned up many times. The chain links TRBV10-3 to TRBJ2-2; D perhaps matches TRBD2 (7 bases). Germline V gene data show CDR1 as ENHRY and CDR2 as SYGVKD. The V gene lost 8 bases and the J gene lost 0 bases, with 13 bases spanning the gap. CDR3 length equals 15 residues. CDR3 sequence reads: CAIGGGLTNTGELFF. Written as DNA, the CDR3 is TGTGCCATCGGGGGGGGGCTGACGAACACCGGGGAGCTGTTTTTT.

Comments on this clonotype: At one boundary the junction diverges from the germline segment, which might be a read error. The chain joins TRBV10-3 to TRBJ1-1; D is perhaps TRBD1 (6 bases). This CDR3 has 15 residues. Germline V CDR1 and CDR2: ENHRY, SYGVKD. The CDR3 sequence is CASSSPGRRGTEAFF. The CDR3 DNA sequence: TGTGCCAGCAGTTCCCCCGGTCGTAGGGGGACTGAAGCTTTCTTT.

As regards this clonotype: A much larger clone sits a single nucleotide away, making a read error possible. V usage is TRBV7-8 and J usage is TRBJ2-5, with D possibly matching TRBD2 (6 bases). Germline V gives CDR1 SGHVS, CDR2 FQNEAQ. Trimming took 5 bases from V and 5 from J, leaving 18 bases between them. The CDR3 has 15 residues. The CDR3 nucleotides read TGTGCCAGCAGCCAAGTTCGAGGAGGGCGGGAGACCCAGTACTTC. Its translation is CASSQVRGGRETQYF.

In this sample, this clonotype turned up many times. The chain combines TRBV12-3 or TRBV12-4 with TRBJ1-3; TRBD1 aligns across 8 bases. With V trimmed by 6 bases and J by 3 bases, 4 bases remained unmatched. This CDR3 is 14 amino acids long. The CDR3 is CASSRTGSGNTIYF. The CDR3 coding sequence is TGTGCCAGCAGCCGGACAGGGAGTGGAAACACCATATATTTT.

This clonotype was recorded a few times. The chain carries TRBV12-3 or TRBV12-4 and TRBJ1-2; TRBD1 is a possible D gene (5 bases). The CDR3 has 15 amino acids. V was cut by 7 bases and J by 8 bases, with 23 bases left in between. In nucleotides, the CDR3 is TGTGCCAGCACCCACGCGGGACCGTCTTTCCTCGGCTACACCTTC. It is translated as CASTHAGPSFLGYTF.

This clonotype was detected many times. The rearrangement links TRBV15 to TRBJ2-7; 8 bases line up with TRBD1. Germline CDR1 is LNHNV and CDR2 is YYDKDF (reference sequence). The J segment lost 7 bases and the V segment lost 9 bases, leaving 11 bases of the junction unmatched. CDR3 size: 13 residues. DNA for the CDR3: TGTGCCACGCTGGACAGGGATGGGGATGAGCAGTACTTC. It codes for CATLDRDGDEQYF.

The J gene is TRBJ1-1, the V gene TRBV29-1, with a tentative D call TRBD1 (5 bases). The CDR3 consists of 13 residues. Germline V gene lookup returns CDR1 SQVTM and CDR2 ANQGSEA. V shed 7 bases and J shed 5 bases, with 17 bases lying between them. Here the CDR3 reads CSAQVGVRTEAFF. The CDR3 nucleotides read TGCAGCGCCCAAGTAGGGGTCAGGACTGAAGCTTTCTTT.

This clonotype has ten or more counts. V is TRBV7-8 and J is TRBJ2-5; D remains ambiguous. V gave up 5 bases and J gave up 4 bases, with 8 bases separating them. Germline CDR1 and CDR2: SGHVS and FQNEAQ. This CDR3 spans 12 amino acids. The CDR3 region is CASSPPSETQYF. Here the CDR3 DNA reads TGTGCCAGCAGCCCCCCATCAGAGACCCAGTACTTC.

On this clonotype: This clone may be a read error of a much larger clone one base away. The chain carries TRBV2 and TRBJ1-2; the D gene is possibly TRBD1 (5 bases). The V and J ends lost 10 bases and 3 bases respectively, with 24 bases between them. This CDR3 has 16 amino acids. Germline V lookup: CDR1 SNHLY, CDR2 FYNNEI. CDR3 amino acids: CANPWLRTRGDYGYTF. In DNA form, the CDR3 reads TGTGCCAACCCATGGTTGAGGACAAGGGGCGACTATGGCTACACCTTC. The complete variable domain, with remaining parts taken from reference TRBV2 and TRBJ1-2, reads EPEVTQTPSHQVTQMGQEVILRCVPISNHLYFYWYRQILGQKVEFLVSFYNNEISEKSEIFDDQFSVERPDGSNFTLKIRSTKLEDSAMYFCANPWLRTRGDYGYTFGSGTRLTVV.

This clonotype was counted ten times or more. The chain recombines TRBV4-1 with TRBJ1-6, with TRBD1 as a possible D gene (6 bases). Trimming stripped 10 bases from V and 3 bases from J, with 13 bases between. The CDR3 covers 14 residues. Germline V gene sequence: CDR1 MGHRA, CDR2 YSYEKL. CDR3 sequence: CATNRDIYNSPLHF. The DNA of the CDR3 is TGCGCCACTAACCGGGACATCTATAATTCACCCCTCCACTTT.

This clonotype was seen a handful of times. The rearrangement uses TRBV5-1 and TRBJ2-7; D gene unclear. V lost 4 bases and J lost 7, with 15 bases in between. The CDR3 runs to 13 residues. The germline V gene encodes CDR1 SGHRS and CDR2 YFSETQ. The CDR3 sequence: CASSPAETGEQYF. The CDR3 DNA sequence: TGCGCCAGCAGCCCTGCGGAGACGGGTGAGCAGTACTTC.

This clonotype occurred once. The rearrangement uses TRBV29-1 and TRBJ1-1; 12 bases agree with TRBD1. This CDR3 spans 15 amino acids. The J segment lost 3 bases and the V segment lost 6 bases, leaving 8 bases of the junction unmatched. Germline CDR1 reads SQVTM; CDR2 reads ANQGSEA. The CDR3 bases are TGCAGCGTGGGCGGGACAGGGGGCGCGCACACTGAAGCTTTCTTT. Its protein product is CSVGGTGGAHTEAFF. The whole variable domain, filled in from reference TRBV29-1 and TRBJ1-1, reads SAVISQKPSRDICQRGTSLTIQCQVDSQVTMMFWYRQQPGQSLTLIATANQGSEATYESGFVIDKFPISRPNLTFSTLTVSNMSPEDSSIYLCSVGGTGGAHTEAFFGQGTRLTVV.

This clonotype was counted many times. This may stem from a read error, because a much larger clone lies one nucleotide away. V and J are TRBV10-2 and TRBJ1-1; TRBD1 is a possible D gene (5 bases). The CDR3 totals 12 residues. Trimming stripped 7 bases from V and 5 bases from J, with 11 bases between. Germline V gene sequence: CDR1 WSHSY, CDR2 SAAADI. CDR3 coding DNA: TGCGCCAGCACCCAAGGGACGACTGAAGCTTTCTTT. Encoded protein: CASTQGTTEAFF.

This sequence joins TRBV2 and TRBJ2-2; 7 bases are shared with TRBD2. CDR1 SNHLY and CDR2 FYNNEI come from the germline V gene. Losses at the gene ends were 8 bases for V and 6 bases for J; bases not matched to a gene: 15. This CDR3 has 16 residues. CDR3 loop: CASGQAGFGQAGELFF. Here the CDR3 DNA reads TGTGCCAGCGGCCAAGCGGGGTTTGGGCAAGCCGGGGAGCTGTTTTTT.

The rearrangement links TRBV9 to TRBJ2-7, with D hard to call. With 4 bases removed from V and 3 bases from J, the gap between germline ends came to 14 bases. Germline assignment: CDR1 SGDLS and CDR2 YYNGEE. The CDR3 is made up of 14 amino acids. CDR3 DNA sequence: TGTGCCAGCAGCCAAGATCCTTTCCACTACGAGCAGTACTTC. This encodes CASSQDPFHYEQYF.

This clonotype occurred many times. V and J are TRBV5-6 and TRBJ1-2, with a possible D match to TRBD1 (6 bases). CDR1 and CDR2 (germline): SGHDT, YYEEEE. Trimming stripped 4 bases from V and 9 bases from J, with 10 bases between. This CDR3 is built from 11 residues. The CDR3 DNA sequence: TGTGCCAGCAGCATCGACAGGAGCTACACCTTC. Translated, it gives CASSIDRSYTF.

The CDR3, as DNA: TGCAGCGTCGCGCGGGACAGGGGGAATCAGCCCCAGCATTTT. This sequence encodes CSVARDRGNQPQHF. V usage is TRBV29-1 and J usage is TRBJ1-5; 11 bases fit TRBD1. This CDR3 is 14 amino acids long. Trimming at V came to 6 bases and at J to 4 bases, leaving 5 bases not matched to a gene. Germline values: CDR1 SQVTM, CDR2 ANQGSEA.